This T cell receptor beta chain stems from a study of T cell responses to AZD1222 COVID-19 vaccine. Concerning this clone itself: Its matching antigen is unknown.

Clones were sequenced by immunoSEQ multiplex PCR, and TCRdb holds only the in-frame ones, with some missing. Among about 100,000 clones, approximately 90% were seen once, and the ten largest hold 1.3%. The study, taken as a whole, reports: Spike regions recognized by vaccine-associated CD4 TCRs spanned the protein, led by 160-218 and 743-854.

Germline V gene data show CDR1 as MDHEN and CDR2 as SYDVKM. With 7 bases clipped from V and 0 bases from J, the junction kept 9 bases outside the gene matches. The CDR3 sequence is 16 residues long. The rearrangement links TRBV28 to TRBJ1-2, with 9 bases that match TRBD1. The material was peripheral blood, obtained on day 0 of AZD1222 vaccination. The TCR sequence derives from an adult in good health. CDR3 bases: TGTGCCAGCACCCTACAGGGGGCGTACGCTAACTATGGCTACACCTTC. Amino acids: CASTLQGAYANYGYTF.